This T cell receptor beta chain was identified during a study of T cells in Graves' hyperthyroidism and ophthalmopathy. Amplification of TCR beta CDR3 regions used RNA as the template. First-round RT-PCR of the TCR CDR3 relied on the HTBI primer set. TCRdb passed the multiplex PCR reads through MiXCR, listing each CDR3 protein once. Of roughly 500,000 distinct CDR3 sequences in the sample, 46% were seen once. Study-wide results and caveats: A model built on 13 V-J features separated ophthalmopathy from stable hyperthyroidism. Most clonotypes expanded in the thyroid (above 0.001) were also present in blood.

J gave up 8 bases and V 6 bases, and 10 bases lay outside the gene matches. The CDR3 has 15 residues. Germline CDR1 is DFQATT and CDR2 is SNEGSKA (reference sequence). For this clonotype: Its specificity is not known.

The V call is TRBV20-1, the J call TRBJ2-2, with 12 nucleotides matching TRBD2. This clonotype was obtained from an adult woman with Graves' disease, either hyperthyroidism or ophthalmopathy (not recorded which). Material for sequencing was peripheral blood or thyroid tissue (not recorded which). CDR3 nucleotide sequence: TGCAGTGCCCCTAGACTAGCGGGAGTAGATGGGGAGCTGTTTTTT. Translation gives CSAPRLAGVDGELFF.